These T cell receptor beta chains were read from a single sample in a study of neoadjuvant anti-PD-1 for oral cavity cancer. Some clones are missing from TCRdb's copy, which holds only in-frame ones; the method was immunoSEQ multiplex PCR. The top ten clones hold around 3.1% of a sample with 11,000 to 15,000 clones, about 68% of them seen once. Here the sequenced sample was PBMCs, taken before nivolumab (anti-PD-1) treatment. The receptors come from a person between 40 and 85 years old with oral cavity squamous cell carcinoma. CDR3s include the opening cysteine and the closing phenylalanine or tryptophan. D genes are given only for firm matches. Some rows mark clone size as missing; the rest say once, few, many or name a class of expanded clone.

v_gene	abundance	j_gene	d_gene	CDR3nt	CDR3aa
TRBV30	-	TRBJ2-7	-	TGTGCCTGGAGTCCCTCTAGCGAGCAGTACTTC	CAWSPSSEQYF
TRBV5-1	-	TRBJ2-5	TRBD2	TGCGCCAGCAGCTTGGAAGTCTTAGCGGGGGCCGACGCCCAGTACTTC	CASSLEVLAGADAQYF
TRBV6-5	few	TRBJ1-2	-	TGTGCCAGCAGTTACAGTGGCGCGAGTGATGGCTACACCTTC	CASSYSGASDGYTF
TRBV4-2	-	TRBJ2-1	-	TGTGCCAGCAGCCAAGATCTTCCAAGTCCCTACAATGAGCAGTTCTTC	CASSQDLPSPYNEQFF
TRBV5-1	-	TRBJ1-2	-	TGCGCCAGCAGCTTGGAGGCAGCCTACTATGGCTACACCTTC	CASSLEAAYYGYTF
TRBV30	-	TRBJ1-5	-	TGTGCCTGGAGTGGGACTAAGCAGCCCCAGCATTTT	CAWSGTKQPQHF
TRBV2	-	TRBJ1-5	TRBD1	TGTGCCAGCAAGGACAGGGGGTTCGATCAGCCCCAGCATTTT	CASKDRGFDQPQHF
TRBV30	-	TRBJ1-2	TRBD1	TGTGCCTGGAAGTTAGACAGGGGGTATGGCTACACCTTC	CAWKLDRGYGYTF
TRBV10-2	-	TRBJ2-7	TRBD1	TGCGCCAGCAGTGCACAGGGGGCTGCCGAGCAGTACTTC	CASSAQGAAEQYF
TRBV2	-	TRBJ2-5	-	TGTGCCAGCAGTGCGGAGGGAGGGGGAGAGACCCAGTACTTC	CASSAEGGGETQYF
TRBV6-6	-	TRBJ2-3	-	TGTGCCAGCACTAGCGTGAAGACAGATACGCAGTATTTT	CASTSVKTDTQYF
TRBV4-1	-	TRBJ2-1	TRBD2	TGCGCCAGCAGCCAAGTTCGGAATAGCGGGAGAGAACAGTTCTTC	CASSQVRNSGREQFF
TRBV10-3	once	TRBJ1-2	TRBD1	TGTGCCATCGGGGACAGAGACCTCTATGGCTACACCTTC	CAIGDRDLYGYTF
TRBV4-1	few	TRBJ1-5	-	TGCGCCAGCAGCCAAGATTTGGAGTTGAGGATAAAAAATCAGCCCCAGCATTTT	CASSQDLELRIKNQPQHF
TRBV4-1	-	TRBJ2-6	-	TGCGCCAGCAGCCAACCTCGTTTATCTGGGGCCAACGTCCTGACTTTC	CASSQPRLSGANVLTF
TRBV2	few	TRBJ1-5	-	TGTGCCAGCAGTTCTGGGTCCCGCGGGAGCCAGCCCCAGCATTTT	CASSSGSRGSQPQHF
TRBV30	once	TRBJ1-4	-	TGTGCCTGGAGTTTTCCCAGTGAAAAACTGTTTTTT	CAWSFPSEKLFF
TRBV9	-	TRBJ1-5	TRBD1	TGTGCCAGCAACCCGGAGGGGGCCGGCAATCAGCCCCAGCATTTT	CASNPEGAGNQPQHF
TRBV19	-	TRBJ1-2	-	TGTGCCAGCGAGCCCCGGGGATCGACTAACTATGGCTACACCTTC	CASEPRGSTNYGYTF
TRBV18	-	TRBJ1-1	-	TGTGCCAGCTCACCAACAGGGCCCACTGAAGCTTTCTTT	CASSPTGPTEAFF
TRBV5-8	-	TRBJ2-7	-	TGTGCCAGCAGCCCGCCGGCCCGTCTCCTTCTTGAGCAGTACTTC	CASSPPARLLLEQYF
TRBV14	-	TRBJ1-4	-	TGTGCCAGCAGCCAAGGCCTCGGGACGGTTTCTGAAAAACTGTTTTTT	CASSQGLGTVSEKLFF
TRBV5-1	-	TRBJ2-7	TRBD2	TGCGCCAGCAGAGAAGCGGGAATTACCAGCTACGAGCAGTACTTC	CASREAGITSYEQYF
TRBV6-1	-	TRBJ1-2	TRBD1	TGTGCCACTCTACGTAGACAGGGGGTAGGGGGCTACACCTTC	CATLRRQGVGGYTF
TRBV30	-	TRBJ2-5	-	TGTGCCTGGAGTGTAAAACAGCAAGAGACCCAGTACTTC	CAWSVKQQETQYF
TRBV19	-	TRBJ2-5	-	TGTGCCAGTGGGTTCCCTAGGGAGACCCAGTACTTC	CASGFPRETQYF
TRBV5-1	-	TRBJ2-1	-	TGCGCCAGCAGCTCCCAGGGGCGCGGGAATGAGCAGTTCTTC	CASSSQGRGNEQFF
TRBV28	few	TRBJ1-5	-	TGTGCCAGCAGTTTGGATGTTAGCAATCAGCCCCAGCATTTT	CASSLDVSNQPQHF
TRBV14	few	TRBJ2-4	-	TGTGCCAGCAGCTCAGGGTCGGTAGCCAAAAACATTCAGTACTTC	CASSSGSVAKNIQYF
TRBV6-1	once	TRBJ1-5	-	TGTGCCAGCAGTGAAGCGGAAGGGACGGGCAATCAGCCCCAGCATTTT	CASSEAEGTGNQPQHF
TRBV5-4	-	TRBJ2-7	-	TGTGCCAGCAGCTGGGGGGTAGCTGGCCCCTACGAGCAGTACTTC	CASSWGVAGPYEQYF
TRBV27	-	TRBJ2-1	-	TGTGCCAGCAGTTTAGGGACAGAGCAGTTCTTC	CASSLGTEQFF
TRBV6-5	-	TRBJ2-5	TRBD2	TGTGCCAGCGGTCGGCGGTTTCGGGAGGCCCAGTACTTC	CASGRRFREAQYF
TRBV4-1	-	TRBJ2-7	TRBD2	TGCGCCAGCAGCCAAGGGGAACTAGCGGGAGTTTACGAGCAGTACTTC	CASSQGELAGVYEQYF
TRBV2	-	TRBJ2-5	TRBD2	TGTGCCAGCAAAGTGCTTAGCGGGGGGAACCAAGAGACCCAGTACTTC	CASKVLSGGNQETQYF
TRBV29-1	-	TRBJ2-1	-	TGCAGCGTTGATGGGGGGATCCCAGAGCAGTTCTTC	CSVDGGIPEQFF
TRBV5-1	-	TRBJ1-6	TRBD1	TGCGCCAGCAGCCCCGGGACAGCCGGCTCCTATAATTCACCCCTCCACTTT	CASSPGTAGSYNSPLHF
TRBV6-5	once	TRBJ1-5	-	TGTGCCAGCAGTCCTGGACTGAATAGCAATCAGCCCCAGCATTTT	CASSPGLNSNQPQHF
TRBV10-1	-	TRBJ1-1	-	TGCGCCAGCTCTACCGGAGGACAGGAAGCTTTCTTT	CASSTGGQEAFF
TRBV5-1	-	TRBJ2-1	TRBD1	TGCGCCAGCAGTTCCGGACAGGGGGTGGATGAGCAGTTCTTC	CASSSGQGVDEQFF
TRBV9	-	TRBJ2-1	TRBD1	TGTGCCAGCAGCGTAGGGGCCAGGGGGCATACCGGGTCCGATGAGCAGTTCTTC	CASSVGARGHTGSDEQFF
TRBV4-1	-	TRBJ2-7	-	TGCGCCAGCAGCCACCCTAGGGGCCGCTACGAGCAGTACTTC	CASSHPRGRYEQYF
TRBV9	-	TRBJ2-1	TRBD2	TGTGCCAGCAGCCGACCTAGCGGGTCCTACAATGAGCAGTTCTTC	CASSRPSGSYNEQFF
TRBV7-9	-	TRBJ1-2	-	TGTGCCAGCAGCCCCGGGAAATGGCAGCCATCTAACTATGGCTACACCTTC	CASSPGKWQPSNYGYTF
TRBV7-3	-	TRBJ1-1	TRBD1	TGTGCCAGCAGCGCGACAGGGATTTCTGAAGCTTTCTTT	CASSATGISEAFF
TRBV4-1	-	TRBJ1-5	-	TGCGCCAGCAGCCTAGTCCCTGCGAGCAATCAGCCCCAGCATTTT	CASSLVPASNQPQHF
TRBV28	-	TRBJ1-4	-	TGTGCCAGCAGTCCCCTTCGGGAAAAACTGTTTTTT	CASSPLREKLFF
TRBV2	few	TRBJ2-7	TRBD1	TGTGCCAGCAGTGAAGCAAATTCCGGGACAGGGTACGAGCAGTACTTC	CASSEANSGTGYEQYF